The 6 T cell receptor beta chains reported below all come from one sample, sequenced in a study of regulatory and conventional T cells in RAG deficiency. Genomic DNA came from blood conventional CD4+ T cells gated CD25-low CD127-high. Sequencing used immunoSEQ multiplex PCR; TCRdb keeps in-frame clones, though not all of them. The sample includes about 30,000 clones, roughly 96% of them seen just once. The data were also submitted as part of a second study, on regulatory T cells. That report notes: Amplification used 52 TRBV primers and 13 TRBJ primers.

Sequenced sample: CD25- CD4+ T cells sorted from blood. Receptors originate from a human donor in good health.

The chain employs TRBV5-1 and TRBJ2-5; TRBD2 matches 10 bases. Germline V gene data show CDR1 as SGHRS and CDR2 as YFSETQ. V gave up 7 bases and J gave up 4 bases; unmatched junction bases: 13. The CDR3 is 16 amino acids. CDR3 bases: TGCGCCAGCGCCCCAGCGGGGGGGTCCTCGGGAGAGACCCAGTACTTC. Encoded protein: CASAPAGGSSGETQYF.

The chain couples TRBV9 to TRBJ1-1; 9 nucleotides match TRBD1. Trimming removed 0 bases from V and 4 bases from J; junction bases left unmatched: 4. CDR3 length: 15 residues. Germline-derived CDR1 and CDR2 are SGDLS and YYNGEE. The CDR3 DNA is TGTGCCAGCAGCGTAGATCCGGACAGGGGCACTGAAGCTTTCTTT. Translating gives CASSVDPDRGTEAFF.

The genes are TRBV6-6 and TRBJ2-7; possible D gene TRBD2, 6 bases. Germline lookup yields CDR1 MNHNY and CDR2 SVGAGI (reference sequence). The CDR3 is made up of 13 amino acids. V was pared by 2 bases and J by 7 bases, with 12 bases between. The CDR3 DNA sequence: TGTGCCAGCAGTTACGGAGGGGCGAGGGAGCAGTACTTC. Translated, it gives CASSYGGAREQYF.

The rearrangement joins TRBV7-2 to TRBJ2-2, with TRBD2 matching over 8 bases. The CDR3 spans 15 residues. The trim removed 3 bases at V and 2 bases at J, leaving 2 bases unmatched. Looked up from germline, CDR1 is SGHTA and CDR2 is FQGNSA. CDR3 in DNA: TGTGCCAGCAGCTTTAGCGGGACAAACACCGGGGAGCTGTTTTTT. This sequence encodes CASSFSGTNTGELFF.

The chain is built from TRBV7-3 and TRBJ2-1; D not resolved. Trimming took 2 bases from V and 6 from J, leaving 11 bases between them. This CDR3 is built from 14 residues. CDR1 and CDR2 from the germline V gene are SGHTA and FQGTGA. The CDR3 spells CASSLDQALNEQFF. CDR3 in DNA: TGTGCCAGCAGCTTAGACCAGGCCCTCAATGAGCAGTTCTTC.

The J gene is TRBJ1-2, the V gene TRBV10-3; 8 bases fit TRBD1. The CDR3 loop spans 17 amino acids. Per germline, CDR1 ENHRY and CDR2 SYGVKD. The junction had 15 bases not matched to a gene; V was cut back by 8 bases and J by 1 base. The CDR3 DNA reads as TGTGCCATCTCTCCTACAGGGGGACCCACATATAACTATGGCTACACCTTC. Encoded protein: CAISPTGGPTYNYGYTF.